This T cell receptor (beta chain) is from a study of T-cell reconstitution after alpha-beta-depleted transplantation in children. Unique molecular identifiers were incorporated when the TCRbeta library was constructed. TCRdb redid the calling of the PCR reads with MiXCR, one entry per CDR3 protein. The data contain hundreds of thousands of distinct CDR3 sequences, 10% to 15% of them singletons. Between the trimmed V and J ends, which lost 7 bases and 6 bases, there was a span of 9 bases. The V gene's germline CDR1 is WSHSY and CDR2 SAAADI. The CDR3 extends over 11 amino acids. The rearrangement joins TRBV10-2 to TRBJ1-1; D unresolved. The sequence was obtained from a male patient younger than 18 who had a stem cell transplant for acute myeloid leukemia, so the T cells may come from the graft donor. Sequencing was performed on PBMCs, mostly from graft donor cells, taken 360 days after TCRalphabeta/CD19-depleted stem cell transplant. CDR3 in amino acids: CASKRESEAFF. CDR3 bases: TGCGCCAGCAAGAGGGAGTCTGAAGCTTTCTTT.